Presented here are 3 T cell receptor beta chains from one specimen sequenced in a study of control samples from healthy donors and cancer patients. Some clones are missing from TCRdb's copy, which holds only in-frame ones; the method was immunoSEQ multiplex PCR. Of fewer than 90,000 clones in the sample, 87% were seen once. Sequenced input: blood. The receptors stem from a man aged 45-65 years in good health.

This clone turned up a few times. This chain links TRBV6-5 with TRBJ1-3, with D uncertain. Germline V gives CDR1 MNHEY, CDR2 SVGAGI. Deletions cut 8 bases from V and 4 bases from J, with 9 bases between. The CDR3 has 12 amino acids. The CDR3 region is CASGRRGNTIYF. The CDR3 region has the DNA TGTGCCAGCGGAAGACGGGGAAACACCATATATTTT.

The gene calls are TRBV27 and TRBJ2-3, with TRBD2 matching over 9 bases. Looked up from germline, CDR1 is MNHEY and CDR2 is SMNVEV (reference sequence). This CDR3 comprises 16 residues. J was trimmed by 2 bases and V by 6 bases; bases with no gene match: 9. The CDR3 sequence is CASRRGGRANTDTQYF. The CDR3, as DNA: TGTGCCAGCAGGAGGGGCGGGAGGGCCAACACAGATACGCAGTATTTT.

This rearrangement joins TRBV11-1 to TRBJ1-2, with no clear D. The CDR3 is made up of 16 amino acids. V shed 1 base and J shed 4 bases, with 16 bases lying between them. Germline V gene sequence: CDR1 SGHAT, CDR2 FQDESV (reference sequence). The CDR3 loop is CASSLERGQASYGYTF. The CDR3 DNA reads as TGTGCCAGCAGCTTAGAGCGCGGGCAGGCGAGCTATGGCTACACCTTC. The whole variable domain, remainder taken from reference TRBV11-1 and TRBJ1-2, is EAEVAQSPRYKITEKSQAVAFWCDPISGHATLYWYRQILGQGPELLVQFQDESVVDDSQLPKDRFSAERLKGVDSTLKIQPAELGDSAMYLCASSLERGQASYGYTFGSGTRLTVV.